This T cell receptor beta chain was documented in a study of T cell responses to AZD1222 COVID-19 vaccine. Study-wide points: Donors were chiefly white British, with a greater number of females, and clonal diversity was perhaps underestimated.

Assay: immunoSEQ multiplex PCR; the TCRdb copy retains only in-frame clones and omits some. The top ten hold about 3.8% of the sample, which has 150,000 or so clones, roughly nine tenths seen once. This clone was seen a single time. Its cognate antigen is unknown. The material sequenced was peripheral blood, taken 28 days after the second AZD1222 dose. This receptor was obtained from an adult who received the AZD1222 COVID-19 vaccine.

This chain's CDR3 is CASSDQLAGGSYEQYF. In DNA, the CDR3 is TGTGCCAGCAGCGATCAACTAGCGGGGGGTTCCTACGAGCAGTACTTC. The chain joins TRBV7-7 to TRBJ2-7; 12 bases are a match to TRBD2. Trimming removed 5 bases from V and 1 base from J; junction bases left unmatched: 6. CDR3 length: 16 residues. The germline CDR1 and CDR2 sequences are SSHAT and FNYEAQ (reference sequence).